These T cell receptor beta chains were read from a single sample in a study of blood T cell dynamics during melanoma immunotherapy. This table comes from immunoSEQ multiplex PCR, and its TCRdb copy is limited to in-frame clones, with some not included. Of around 13,000 clones in the sample, under 95% were seen once. The sequenced sample was effector memory CD8+ T cells from blood, obtained from a patient treated with checkpoint blockade. These receptors were taken from a human donor with melanoma. Each CDR3 is given with its conserved first and last residue. Fields, in order: clone size, J gene, D gene, V gene, CDR3 protein, CDR3 DNA. The D gene is left open where the match is weak. The size of a clone is reported for some rows only, either as once, few or many, or as a class for expanded clones.

clone_size: .
j_call: TRBJ1-1
d_call: TRBD1
v_call: TRBV2
cdr3_aa: CASSYSGTGFPEAFF
cdr3_nt: TGTGCCAGCAGTTATTCCGGGACAGGGTTCCCTGAAGCTTTCTTT

clone_size: .
j_call: TRBJ2-1
d_call: .
v_call: TRBV5-4
cdr3_aa: CASSPQGGSSYNEQFF
cdr3_nt: TGTGCCAGCAGCCCCCAGGGTGGGAGCTCCTACAATGAGCAGTTCTTC

clone_size: .
j_call: TRBJ2-7
d_call: .
v_call: TRBV4-1
cdr3_aa: CASSQGTATYEQYF
cdr3_nt: TGCGCCAGCAGCCAAGGGACGGCCACCTACGAGCAGTACTTC

clone_size: .
j_call: TRBJ2-7
d_call: TRBD1
v_call: TRBV5-4
cdr3_aa: CASSPTGGHEQYF
cdr3_nt: TGTGCCAGCAGTCCGACAGGGGGCCACGAGCAGTACTTC

clone_size: .
j_call: TRBJ2-3
d_call: .
v_call: TRBV11-2
cdr3_aa: CASSLDALITDTQYF
cdr3_nt: TGTGCCAGCAGCTTAGACGCCTTGATCACAGATACGCAGTATTTT

clone_size: once
j_call: TRBJ2-1
d_call: .
v_call: TRBV9
cdr3_aa: CASSGVVQFF
cdr3_nt: TGTGCCAGCAGCGGGGTTGTGCAGTTCTTC

clone_size: .
j_call: TRBJ2-7
d_call: .
v_call: TRBV18
cdr3_aa: CASSPSGEQYF
cdr3_nt: TGTGCCAGCTCCCCATCGGGGGAGCAGTACTTC

clone_size: .
j_call: TRBJ2-7
d_call: .
v_call: TRBV19
cdr3_aa: CASSYADSYEQYF
cdr3_nt: TGTGCCAGTAGTTACGCGGATTCCTACGAGCAGTACTTC

clone_size: .
j_call: TRBJ2-1
d_call: TRBD2
v_call: TRBV5-1
cdr3_aa: CASSLETSGRFHEQFF
cdr3_nt: TGCGCCAGCAGCTTGGAGACTAGCGGGAGATTCCATGAGCAGTTCTTC

clone_size: .
j_call: TRBJ2-1
d_call: TRBD2
v_call: TRBV6-6
cdr3_aa: CASSLAGGGYNEQFF
cdr3_nt: TGTGCCAGCAGTCTAGCGGGGGGTGGCTACAATGAGCAGTTCTTC

clone_size: .
j_call: TRBJ1-1
d_call: .
v_call: TRBV29-1
cdr3_aa: CSVNSLLNTEAFF
cdr3_nt: TGCAGCGTCAACAGCTTACTGAACACTGAAGCTTTCTTT

clone_size: .
j_call: TRBJ2-1
d_call: TRBD1
v_call: TRBV27
cdr3_aa: CASMVTGSGEQFF
cdr3_nt: TGTGCCAGCATGGTGACAGGGAGTGGTGAGCAGTTCTTC

clone_size: .
j_call: TRBJ2-7
d_call: .
v_call: TRBV28
cdr3_aa: CASSLLWEQYF
cdr3_nt: TGTGCCAGCAGTTTATTATGGGAGCAGTACTTC

clone_size: .
j_call: TRBJ2-1
d_call: .
v_call: TRBV7-3
cdr3_aa: CASSPSIASYNEQFF
cdr3_nt: TGTGCCAGCAGCCCTTCGATAGCCTCCTACAATGAGCAGTTCTTC

clone_size: .
j_call: TRBJ2-5
d_call: TRBD2
v_call: TRBV19
cdr3_aa: CATAGLAGVETQYF
cdr3_nt: TGTGCCACCGCCGGTCTAGCGGGAGTAGAGACCCAGTACTTC

clone_size: .
j_call: TRBJ1-4
d_call: TRBD1
v_call: TRBV28
cdr3_aa: CASSDRVNEKLFF
cdr3_nt: TGTGCCAGCAGTGACAGGGTGAATGAAAAACTGTTTTTT

clone_size: .
j_call: TRBJ2-7
d_call: .
v_call: TRBV11-2
cdr3_aa: CASSLRYEQYF
cdr3_nt: TGTGCCAGCAGCTTGCGATACGAGCAGTACTTC

clone_size: .
j_call: TRBJ2-7
d_call: .
v_call: TRBV7-6
cdr3_aa: CASSLVGGTVEQYF
cdr3_nt: TGTGCCAGCAGCTTAGTTGGGGGGACGGTCGAGCAGTACTTC

clone_size: .
j_call: TRBJ2-7
d_call: TRBD1
v_call: TRBV4-3
cdr3_aa: CASSQESRGSVYEQYF
cdr3_nt: TGCGCCAGCAGCCAAGAGAGCAGGGGGTCGGTCTACGAGCAGTACTTC

clone_size: few
j_call: TRBJ1-2
d_call: TRBD1
v_call: TRBV7-9
cdr3_aa: CASSLGIARGPGYTF
cdr3_nt: TGTGCCAGCAGCTTAGGGATCGCCAGGGGGCCTGGCTACACCTTC

clone_size: .
j_call: TRBJ1-5
d_call: TRBD1
v_call: TRBV7-2
cdr3_aa: CASSMDRSIGYSNQPQHF
cdr3_nt: TGTGCCAGCAGCATGGACAGGAGTATCGGGTATAGCAATCAGCCCCAGCATTTT

clone_size: .
j_call: TRBJ1-1
d_call: .
v_call: TRBV15
cdr3_aa: CATSPAGGANTEAFF
cdr3_nt: TGTGCCACCAGCCCCGCCGGAGGGGCGAACACTGAAGCTTTCTTT

clone_size: .
j_call: TRBJ1-2
d_call: .
v_call: TRBV7-6
cdr3_aa: CASSLDLSAVGDGYTF
cdr3_nt: TGTGCCAGCAGCTTAGATTTGTCGGCTGTAGGGGACGGCTACACCTTC

clone_size: .
j_call: TRBJ2-5
d_call: .
v_call: TRBV9
cdr3_aa: CASSLNEETQYF
cdr3_nt: TGTGCCAGCAGCCTCAATGAAGAGACCCAGTACTTC

clone_size: .
j_call: TRBJ1-1
d_call: .
v_call: TRBV5-5
cdr3_aa: CASSLGQSYPMNTEAFF
cdr3_nt: TGTGCCAGCAGCTTAGGACAGTCCTACCCCATGAACACTGAAGCTTTCTTT

clone_size: .
j_call: TRBJ1-3
d_call: TRBD1
v_call: TRBV14
cdr3_aa: CASSLNRGRGNTIYF
cdr3_nt: TGTGCCAGCAGCCTGAACAGGGGGCGTGGAAACACCATATATTTT

clone_size: .
j_call: TRBJ2-1
d_call: .
v_call: TRBV19
cdr3_aa: CASSAGTSPYNEQFF
cdr3_nt: TGTGCCAGTAGCGCAGGGACATCTCCCTACAATGAGCAGTTCTTC